The entry below gives a single T cell receptor beta chain sequence along with its context. The antigen is unknown. This sample was taken from a study of CD8+ T cells in alopecia areata. Across the study: Dosing spanned 6 to 18 months on tofacitinib, then 6 months off drug. Overall study results and limits: Normal skin's resident alphabeta T cells are also sequenced in scalp samples. Clonality exceeded that of normal scalp in lesional scalp, most notably in alopecia totalis/universalis. Although TCR sharing was seen in mice, sharing across patients was less clear, possibly for HLA-related reasons.

V was shortened by 2 bases and J by 8 bases, with 9 bases between the two germline ends. Looked up from germline, CDR1 is GTSNPN and CDR2 is SVGIG (reference sequence). The CDR3 consists of 11 residues. Extracted from the samples, RNA was reverse transcribed into cDNA to serve as the sequencing template. Here immunoSEQ multiplex PCR was the method, and the copy in TCRdb shows in-frame clones only, minus some. There are about 140,000 clones in the sample; about 60% occur only once, and roughly 6.7% lies in the top ten. The clonotype originates from a human donor with alopecia areata. This chain connects TRBV30 to TRBJ1-2; D not resolved. The specimen was CD4+ T cells sorted from blood, collected at week 0. CDR3: CAWSLSGGYTF. Written as DNA, the CDR3 is TGTGCCTGGAGTCTTTCCGGAGGCTACACCTTC.